This T cell receptor beta chain came from a study of T-cell memory formation after mild COVID-19. Whole-study findings and limits: The study found contracting CD4+ clones mainly in CM and EM and contracting CD8+ clones in EMRA. There were some responding clones in pre-infection memory, which suggested that cross-reactive memory had joined.

With regard to this clonotype: Its specificity is not known.

V was clipped by 4 bases and J by 5 bases, with 8 bases between them. Germline V gene lookup returns CDR1 SGHTA and CDR2 FQGNSA. This CDR3 spans 12 amino acids. TCRdb ran MiXCR on the 5' RACE reads and lists one entry per CDR3 protein. This sample has 350,000 to 500,000 distinct CDR3 sequences, with 20% found just once. The rearrangement joins TRBV7-2 to TRBJ1-1; D is ambiguous. Specimen: PBMCs or a T cell subset sorted from them (not recorded which). This sequence was found in an adult woman who had mild COVID-19 (a few samples of this study predate the infection). Cell type and time point are not known. The CDR3 DNA reads as TGTGCCAGCAGCTCGGTTGGAACTGAAGCTTTCTTT. This translates into CASSSVGTEAFF.